This TCR beta chain came from a study of T cells in Graves' hyperthyroidism and ophthalmopathy. Study outcomes and limitations: Blood held most thyroid clonotypes expanded above 0.001 frequency.

This clonotype was detected ten times or more. What it recognizes is unknown. The CDR3 length is 13 residues. The V gene lost 1 base and the J gene lost 3 bases, with 6 bases spanning the gap. RNA transcripts were the template for amplifying TCR beta CDR3 regions. The study used the HTBI primer set for a first-round RT-PCR of the TCR CDR3. TCRdb fed the multiplex PCR reads into MiXCR, producing one record per CDR3 protein. The sample has around 300,000 distinct CDR3 sequences, approximately 12% seen once. The sample was blood. The receptor was isolated from a woman under 40 with Graves' hyperthyroidism that later progressed to Graves' ophthalmopathy. V is TRBV12-3 or TRBV12-4 and J is TRBJ1-1; D is ambiguous. The CDR3 here is CASSLGLDTEAFF. The CDR3, as DNA: TGTGCCAGCAGTTTAGGGCTAGACACTGAAGCTTTCTTT.